This TCR beta chain was sequenced during a study of shared clonotypes between healthy human individuals. Study-wide findings and caveats: The naive CD4 repertoires of a few donors were compared, and about 5% of clonotypes were shared.

The V and J ends lost 5 bases and 7 bases, in that order; junction bases with no gene match: 14. The CDR3 sequence is 15 residues long. CDR1 and CDR2 from the germline V gene are SEHNR and FQNEAQ (reference sequence). Here immunoSEQ multiplex PCR was the method, and the copy in TCRdb shows in-frame clones only, minus some. This sample has about 2 million clones, with less than 95% found just once. On this clone itself: Antigen specificity is unknown.

Positive CCR7 selection of CD45RO-negative cells yielded the naive CD8 cells, and terminally differentiated effector memory CD45RA+ cells were excluded. This TCR was sampled from a man aged 18 to 30 in good health. The chain is built from TRBV7-9 and TRBJ2-7, with 7 bases lining up with TRBD1. Sequencing input: naive CD8+ T cells sorted from blood. The CDR3 DNA follows: TGTGCCAGCAGCCCCGACAGGGCAATGCCCGGGGAGCAGTACTTC. The encoded protein is CASSPDRAMPGEQYF.